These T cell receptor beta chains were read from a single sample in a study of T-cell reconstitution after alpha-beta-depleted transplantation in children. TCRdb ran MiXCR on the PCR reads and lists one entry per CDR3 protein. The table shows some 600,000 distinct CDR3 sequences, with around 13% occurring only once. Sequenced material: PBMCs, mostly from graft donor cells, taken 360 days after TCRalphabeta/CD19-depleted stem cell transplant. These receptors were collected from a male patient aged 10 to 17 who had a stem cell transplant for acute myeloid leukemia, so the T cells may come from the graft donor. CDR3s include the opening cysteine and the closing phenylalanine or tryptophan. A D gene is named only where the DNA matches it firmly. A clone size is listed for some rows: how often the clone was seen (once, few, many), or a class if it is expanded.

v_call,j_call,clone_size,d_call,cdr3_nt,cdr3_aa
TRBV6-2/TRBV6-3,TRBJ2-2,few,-,TGTGCCAGCAGTTGGAGGGTGAACACCGGGGAGCTGTTTTTT,CASSWRVNTGELFF
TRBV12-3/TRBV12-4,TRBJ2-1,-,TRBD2,TGTGCCAGCAGTTTTGGGACTAGCTACAATGAGCAGTTCTTC,CASSFGTSYNEQFF
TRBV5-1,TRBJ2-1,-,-,TGCGCCAGCAGCCCGAAGGGAGGTGGAGGGTCTGAGCAGTTCTTC,CASSPKGGGGSEQFF
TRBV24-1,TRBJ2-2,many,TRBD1,TGTGCCACCAGTGATATGAGAAGGGGGCGAGGCGGGGAGCTGTTTTTT,CATSDMRRGRGGELFF
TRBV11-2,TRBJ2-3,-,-,TGTGCCAGCAGCTTAGTTAGCCACACAGATACGCAGTATTTT,CASSLVSHTDTQYF
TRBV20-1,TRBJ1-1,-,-,TGCAGAACCGAGGCCTCTGAAGCTTTCTTT,CRTEASEAFF
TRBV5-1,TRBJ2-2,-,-,TGCGCCAGCAGCTTGTGGTCAGCAAACACCGGGGAGCTGTTTTTT,CASSLWSANTGELFF
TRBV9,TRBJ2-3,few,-,TGTGCCAGCAGCTCCCGGCGGGGTAGCACAGATACGCAGTATTTT,CASSSRRGSTDTQYF
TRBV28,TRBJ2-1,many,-,TGTGCCAGCAGTTCGAGCGGGCCTGAAAAGAATGAGCAGTTCTTC,CASSSSGPEKNEQFF
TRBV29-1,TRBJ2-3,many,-,TGCAGCGTTGAAGATCTAAGCCTGGGGGCAGATACGCAGTATTTT,CSVEDLSLGADTQYF
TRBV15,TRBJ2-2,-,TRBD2,TGTGCCACCAGCCCCCAGGGACTAGTAAACACCGGGGAGCTGTTTTTT,CATSPQGLVNTGELFF
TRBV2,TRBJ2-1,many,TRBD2,TGTGCCAGCAGCTCTACGGCGGGGGGACTCTCCTACAATGAGCAGTTCTTC,CASSSTAGGLSYNEQFF